This T cell receptor beta chain was found in a study of blood T cell repertoires in COVID-19. The wider study: COVID-19 samples collected from the United States, Italy and Spain covered acute and convalescent phases. T cells, B-cell-depleted T cells, or PBMCs provided the cDNA or gDNA that served as material.

Germline values: CDR1 SGHTA, CDR2 FQGNSA. Trimming took 5 bases from V and 4 from J; bases not matched to a gene: 10. The CDR3 has 15 residues. Individuals drawn from under 30 US areas were about 18 to 95 years old. Sequenced by immunoSEQ multiplex PCR; TCRdb stores in-frame clones only, minus some. The sample includes about 130,000 clones, approximately 80% of them seen just once. Sequenced material: PBMCs or T cells enriched from blood (not recorded which). The V gene is TRBV7-2, the J gene TRBJ1-1; TRBD1 agrees at 7 bases. The sequence came from a man aged 50 to 59 who had recovered from COVID-19. CDR3 coding DNA: TGTGCCAGCAGCCCAACAGGGGTGGTGATCACTGAAGCTTTCTTT. Translation: CASSPTGVVITEAFF.